A single sample gave rise to the 3 T cell receptor beta chains below, sequenced in a study of T cell repertoires in cytomegalovirus infection. TCRdb recomputed calls from the reads with MiXCR, one row per CDR3 protein. The profile shows approximately 990,000 distinct CDR3 sequences, about 33% of them singletons. These receptors are not linked to any known antigen. The sample consisted of cultured CD8+ T cells from PBMCs, taken from culture after CMV antigen stimulation. These receptors came from a human donor in good health (CMV status not recorded). Some clones in this sample may be carry-over from other donors' samples.

This clonotype was counted between two and nine times. This chain uses TRBV9 with TRBJ1-2; TRBD1 aligns across 12 bases. V trimming: 1 base; J trimming: 6 bases; junction bases outside the gene matches: 7. The CDR3 has 16 residues. CDR1 and CDR2 from the germline V gene are SGDLS and YYNGEE. CDR3 protein: CASSVRGTGGVDGYTF. CDR3 DNA: TGTGCCAGCAGCGTAAGGGGGACAGGGGGCGTCGATGGCTACACCTTC.

The V call is TRBV20-1, the J call TRBJ2-1, with D possibly being TRBD1 or TRBD2 (5 bases each). The germline gives CDR1 DFQATT, CDR2 SNEGSKA (reference sequence). CDR3 length: 15 amino acids. The germline V and J ends were trimmed by 1 base and 2 bases, with 12 bases remaining between them. CDR3 sequence: CSARVGGRPYNEQFF. The CDR3 DNA reads TGCAGTGCTAGAGTTGGGGGTAGACCCTACAATGAGCAGTTCTTC.

This clonotype showed up many times. This chain links TRBV27 with TRBJ1-5, with D hard to call. Trimming took off 5 bases at V and 3 bases at J, with 11 bases between the two ends. Germline V gives CDR1 MNHEY, CDR2 SMNVEV (reference sequence). This CDR3 contains 14 residues. In DNA form, the CDR3 reads TGTGCCAGCAGTCCCGGGTCGCACAATCAGCCCCAGCATTTT. Amino acids: CASSPGSHNQPQHF.